The 29 T cell receptor beta chains presented below share a single source sample, sequenced in a study of monozygotic twins with inflammatory bowel disease. TCRdb reprocessed the 5' RACE reads, with one entry per CDR3 protein and no DNA. The table counts about 200,000 distinct CDR3 sequences; 7.7% lies in the top ten. Sequencing input: blood. The origin of the receptors is a human donor with ulcerative colitis or Crohn's disease, or a healthy co-twin of an affected twin (not recorded which).

CDR3 amino acids: CASSTTRTGTGSMNTEAFF. The chain couples TRBV7-6 to TRBJ1-1; TCRdb gives TRBD1 as the D gene, but with no DNA this cannot be confirmed. The CDR3 totals 19 residues. Germline V gives CDR1 SGHVS, CDR2 FNYEAQ.

The J gene is TRBJ2-3, the V gene TRBV20-1. CDR1 is DFQATT and CDR2 is SNEGSKA in the germline V gene (reference sequence). This CDR3 spans 13 amino acids. The CDR3 region is CSAPPQSTDTQYF.

The chain carries TRBV6-6 and TRBJ1-6; the TRBD1 assignment by TCRdb is unverifiable without DNA. This CDR3 contains 14 residues. Germline loops: CDR1 MNHNY, CDR2 SVGAGI (reference sequence). CDR3 amino acids: CVSSYSTGSSPLHF.

The CDR3: CASSQVAAYNEQFF. The chain employs TRBV3-1 and TRBJ2-1. The CDR3 consists of 14 residues. Germline V gene sequence: CDR1 LGHDT, CDR2 YNNKEL (reference sequence).

The V call is TRBV5-5, the J call TRBJ2-1. In germline, CDR1 is SGHKS, CDR2 YYEKEE (reference sequence). There are 13 residues in the CDR3. CDR3: CASSQLNFVEQFF.

V is TRBV27 and J is TRBJ2-3; no DNA is available, so the TRBD2 call from TCRdb remains unchecked. The germline CDR1 and CDR2 sequences are MNHEY and SMNVEV (reference sequence). CDR3 length: 15 residues. The CDR3 reads CASSSLAEGLHTQYF.

This chain connects TRBV6-1 to TRBJ1-1; TCRdb lists TRBD1, though no DNA is available to test this call. Germline V lookup: CDR1 MNHNS, CDR2 SASEGT. This CDR3 comprises 15 residues. CDR3 sequence: CASIPDRDLNTEAFF.

The chain joins TRBV18 to TRBJ2-7; checking the TCRdb D call of TRBD1 is not possible without DNA. This CDR3 contains 16 residues. Germline V gene data show CDR1 as KGHSH and CDR2 as LQKENI. CDR3 region: CASSPGKGSVSYEQYF.

This chain uses TRBV11-2 with TRBJ2-2. The germline V gene encodes CDR1 SGHAT and CDR2 FQNNGV. This CDR3 contains 16 residues. CDR3 sequence: CASSSLDFSWSGELFF. Supplemented by reference TRBV11-2 and TRBJ2-2, the full variable domain reads EAGVAQSPRYKIIEKRQSVAFWCNPISGHATLYWYQQILGQGPKLLIQFQNNGVVDDSQLPKDRFSAERLKGVDSTLKIQPAKLEDSAVYLCASSSLDFSWSGELFFGEGSRLTVL.

The chain uses TRBV6-5 and TRBJ2-3; TCRdb names TRBD1, which stays unverified in the absence of DNA. Germline V gives CDR1 MNHEY, CDR2 SVGAGI. This CDR3 has 14 residues. CDR3 region: CASSLIAGDHTQYF.

The genes are TRBV5-6 and TRBJ2-7; absent DNA, TCRdb's TRBD1 call cannot be checked. The germline V gene has CDR1 SGHDT and CDR2 YYEEEE. The CDR3 loop spans 15 amino acids. The CDR3 spells CASSFPGTASYEQYF.

The rearrangement links TRBV28 to TRBJ1-5; TCRdb calls TRBD1, which cannot be checked without DNA. CDR1 is MDHEN and CDR2 is SYDVKM in the germline V gene. This CDR3 has 17 amino acids. The CDR3 sequence: CASTHSIGAAGKQPQHF.

This chain uses TRBV4-2 with TRBJ2-3; lacking DNA, the TRBD1 call made by TCRdb goes unchecked. The CDR3 length is 16 residues. Germline CDR1 is LGHNA and CDR2 is YNFKEQ. This CDR3 reads CASSQVNRGGTDTQYF.

The chain carries TRBV5-1 and TRBJ2-5; TCRdb proposes TRBD2, but this gene call is untestable without DNA. Per germline, CDR1 SGHRS and CDR2 YFSETQ. The CDR3 contains 16 residues. CDR3 sequence reads: CASSLALLAYEETQYF.

The rearrangement uses TRBV6-5 and TRBJ2-3; TCRdb gives TRBD2 as the D gene, but with no DNA this cannot be confirmed. Looked up from germline, CDR1 is MNHEY and CDR2 is SVGAGI. CDR3 size: 15 residues. The CDR3: CASSYRAGGTDTQYF.

V gene TRBV5-1 combines with J gene TRBJ2-1; checking the TCRdb D call of TRBD1 is not possible without DNA. The CDR3 length is 16 residues. Germline lookup yields CDR1 SGHRS and CDR2 YFSETQ. CDR3 amino acids: CASSSGQGVFYNEQFF. The whole variable domain, filled in from reference TRBV5-1 and TRBJ2-1, reads KAGVTQTPRYLIKTRGQQVTLSCSPISGHRSVSWYQQTPGQGLQFLFEYFSETQRNKGNFPGRFSGRQFSNSRSEMNVSTLELGDSALYLCASSSGQGVFYNEQFFGPGTRLTVL.

This chain uses TRBV3-1 with TRBJ2-1; TCRdb's D call of TRBD1 is untestable without DNA. CDR1 is LGHDT and CDR2 is YNNKEL in the germline V gene (reference sequence). CDR3 length: 16 amino acids. The CDR3 spells CASSQVRVQGAGEQFF.

This sequence joins TRBV19 and TRBJ2-2; TCRdb names TRBD1, which stays unverified in the absence of DNA. Germline V gene sequence: CDR1 LNHDA, CDR2 SQIVND (reference sequence). The CDR3 has 15 residues. CDR3 sequence reads: CASIGLQGLTGELFF. Full variable domain (outside the CDR3, taken from reference TRBV19 and TRBJ2-2): DGGITQSPKYLFRKEGQNVTLSCEQNLNHDAMYWYRQDPGQGLRLIYYSQIVNDFQKGDIAEGYSVSREKKESFPLTVTSAQKNPTAFYLCASIGLQGLTGELFFGEGSRLTVL.

This chain connects TRBV2 to TRBJ2-7; TCRdb indicates TRBD1, and absent DNA this call remains unverified. CDR1 SNHLY and CDR2 FYNNEI come from the germline V gene. This CDR3 comprises 15 residues. The CDR3 loop reads CASSVKRGVTYEQYF.

The chain recombines TRBV12-3 or TRBV12-4 with TRBJ2-3; the TCRdb D gene call, TRBD1, has no DNA to confirm it. CDR3 length: 14 amino acids. The CDR3 is CASSPGGSLDTQYF.

The V gene is TRBV4-3, the J gene TRBJ2-3; TCRdb returns TRBD2, unconfirmable since there is no DNA. The V gene's germline CDR1 is LGHNA and CDR2 YSLEER. The CDR3 is made up of 16 amino acids. CDR3 loop: CASSKNREVRSDTQYF.

This chain links TRBV6-2 or TRBV6-3 with TRBJ2-6. This CDR3 contains 15 residues. Germline loops: CDR1 MNHEY, CDR2 SVGEGT. The chain's CDR3 is CASSAEHSGANVLTF.

J is TRBJ2-3 and V is TRBV19; TCRdb's D call of TRBD1 is untestable without DNA. The CDR3 has 14 amino acids. Germline V gives CDR1 LNHDA, CDR2 SQIVND (reference sequence). CDR3 sequence reads: CASSTTQGTDTQYF.

The chain carries TRBV19 and TRBJ2-7. CDR1 is LNHDA and CDR2 is SQIVND in the germline V gene (reference sequence). The CDR3 extends over 14 amino acids. This CDR3 reads CASSIGQETYEQYF. The whole variable domain, remainder taken from reference TRBV19 and TRBJ2-7, is DGGITQSPKYLFRKEGQNVTLSCEQNLNHDAMYWYRQDPGQGLRLIYYSQIVNDFQKGDIAEGYSVSREKKESFPLTVTSAQKNPTAFYLCASSIGQETYEQYFGPGTRLTVT.

The chain combines TRBV24-1 with TRBJ2-5; TCRdb selects TRBD1, and the lack of DNA leaves this call unchecked. CDR1 is KGHDR, CDR2 SFDVKD, per germline. This CDR3 has 15 residues. The CDR3 loop reads CATSDLSRGRETQYF.

The V and J genes are TRBV20-1 and TRBJ2-7; TCRdb returns TRBD1, unconfirmable since there is no DNA. CDR1 and CDR2 (germline): DFQATT, SNEGSKA (reference sequence). The CDR3 contains 14 residues. CDR3 sequence: CSAARDSGTYEQYF.

The J gene is TRBJ1-6, the V gene TRBV5-1; TCRdb lists TRBD1, though no DNA is available to test this call. The CDR3 runs to 17 residues. Germline values: CDR1 SGHRS, CDR2 YFSETQ. The CDR3 protein is CASSLDPGGSYNSPLHF.

The CDR3 here is CASHDRSAYNEQFF. The chain couples TRBV5-1 to TRBJ2-1. This CDR3 comprises 14 residues. Germline values: CDR1 SGHRS, CDR2 YFSETQ.

The V call is TRBV5-4, the J call TRBJ1-6; the TRBD1 assignment by TCRdb is unverifiable without DNA. CDR3 size: 17 residues. Germline V gene lookup returns CDR1 SGHNT and CDR2 YYREEE (reference sequence). The CDR3 protein is CASSSRQEGSYNSPLHF. Combining the CDR3 with reference TRBV5-4 and TRBJ1-6 gives the whole variable domain ETGVTQSPTHLIKTRGQQVTLRCSSQSGHNTVSWYQQALGQGPQFIFQYYREEENGRGNFPPRFSGLQFPNYSSELNVNALELDDSALYLCASSSRQEGSYNSPLHFGNGTRLTVT.